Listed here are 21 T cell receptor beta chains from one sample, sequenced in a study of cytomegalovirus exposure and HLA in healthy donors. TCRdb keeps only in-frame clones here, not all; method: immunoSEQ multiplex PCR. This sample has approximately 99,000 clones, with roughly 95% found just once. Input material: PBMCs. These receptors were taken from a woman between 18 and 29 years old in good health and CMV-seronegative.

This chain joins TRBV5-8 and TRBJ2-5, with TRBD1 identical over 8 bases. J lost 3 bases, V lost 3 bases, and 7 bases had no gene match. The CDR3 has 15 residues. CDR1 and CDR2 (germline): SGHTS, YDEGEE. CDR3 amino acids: CASSSGTGYKETQYF. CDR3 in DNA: TGTGCCAGCAGCTCCGGGACAGGCTACAAAGAGACCCAGTACTTC. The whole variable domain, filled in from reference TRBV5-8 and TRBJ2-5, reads EAGVTQSPTHLIKTRGQQATLRCSPISGHTSVYWYQQALGLGLQFLLWYDEGEERNRGNFPPRFSGRQFPNYSSELNVNALELEDSALYLCASSSGTGYKETQYFGPGTRLLVL.

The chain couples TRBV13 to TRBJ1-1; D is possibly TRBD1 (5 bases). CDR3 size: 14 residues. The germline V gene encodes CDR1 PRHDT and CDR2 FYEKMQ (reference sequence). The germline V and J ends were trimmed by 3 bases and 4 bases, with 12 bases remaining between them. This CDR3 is CASSFGGGSTEAFF. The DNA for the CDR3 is TGTGCCAGCAGCTTCGGGGGAGGGAGCACTGAAGCTTTCTTT.

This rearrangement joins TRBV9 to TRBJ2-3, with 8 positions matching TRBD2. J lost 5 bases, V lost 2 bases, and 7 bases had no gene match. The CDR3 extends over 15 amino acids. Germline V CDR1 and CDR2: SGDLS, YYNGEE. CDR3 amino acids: CASSVFAGGRDTQYF. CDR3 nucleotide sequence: TGTGCCAGCAGCGTTTTTGCGGGGGGCAGAGATACGCAGTATTTT. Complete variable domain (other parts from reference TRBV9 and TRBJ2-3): DSGVTQTPKHLITATGQRVTLRCSPRSGDLSVYWYQQSLDQGLQFLIQYYNGEERAKGNILERFSAQQFPDLHSELNLSSLELGDSALYFCASSVFAGGRDTQYFGPGTRLTVL.

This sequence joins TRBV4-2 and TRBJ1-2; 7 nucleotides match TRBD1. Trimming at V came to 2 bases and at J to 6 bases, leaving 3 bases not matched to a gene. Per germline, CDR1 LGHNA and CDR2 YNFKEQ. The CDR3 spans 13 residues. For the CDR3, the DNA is TGTGCCAGCAGCCAAATAGACAGGGATGGCTACACCTTC. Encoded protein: CASSQIDRDGYTF.

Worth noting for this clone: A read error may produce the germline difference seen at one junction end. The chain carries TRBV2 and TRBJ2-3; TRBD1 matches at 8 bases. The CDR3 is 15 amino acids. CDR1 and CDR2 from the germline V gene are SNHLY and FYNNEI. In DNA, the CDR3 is TGTGCCAGCAGCGAAGGGGACAGGTACACAGATACGCAGTATTTT. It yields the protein CASSEGDRYTDTQYF. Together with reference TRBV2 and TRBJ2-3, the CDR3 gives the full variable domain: EPEVTQTPSHQVTQMGQEVILRCVPISNHLYFYWYRQILGQKVEFLVSFYNNEISEKSEIFDDQFSVERPDGSNFTLKIRSTKLEDSAMYFCASSEGDRYTDTQYFGPGTRLTVL.

The CDR3 sequence: CATSRAPTGELRAFF. The DNA of the CDR3 is TGTGCCACCAGCAGGGCCCCAACAGGGGAATTGAGAGCTTTCTTT. This chain links TRBV15 with TRBJ1-1; 7 nucleotides line up with TRBD1. Germline CDR1 reads LNHNV; CDR2 reads YYDKDF (reference sequence). V lost 3 bases, J lost 10 bases, and 14 bases stayed unmatched. The CDR3 spans 15 residues.

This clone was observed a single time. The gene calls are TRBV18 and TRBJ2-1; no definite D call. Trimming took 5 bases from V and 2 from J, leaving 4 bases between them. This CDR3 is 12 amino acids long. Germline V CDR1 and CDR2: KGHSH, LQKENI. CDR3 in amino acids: CASSSTYNEQFF. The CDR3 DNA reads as TGTGCCAGCTCATCTACCTACAATGAGCAGTTCTTC.

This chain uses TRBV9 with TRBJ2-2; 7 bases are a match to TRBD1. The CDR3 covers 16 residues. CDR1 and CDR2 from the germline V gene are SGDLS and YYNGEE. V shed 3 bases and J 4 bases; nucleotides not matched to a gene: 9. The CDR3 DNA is TGTGCCAGCAGCGCGAAGGGGGCGCCGGGCACCGGGGAGCTGTTTTTT. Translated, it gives CASSAKGAPGTGELFF.

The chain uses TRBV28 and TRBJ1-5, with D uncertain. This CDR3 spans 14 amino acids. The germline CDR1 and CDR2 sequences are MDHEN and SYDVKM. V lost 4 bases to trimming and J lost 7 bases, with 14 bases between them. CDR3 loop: CASSSRGAGQPQHF. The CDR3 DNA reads TGTGCCAGCAGTTCCCGGGGAGCGGGGCAGCCCCAGCATTTT. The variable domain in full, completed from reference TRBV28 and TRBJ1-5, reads DVKVTQSSRYLVKRTGEKVFLECVQDMDHENMFWYRQDPGLGLRLIYFSYDVKMKEKGDIPEGYSVSREKKERFSLILESASTNQTSMYLCASSSRGAGQPQHFGDGTRLSIL.

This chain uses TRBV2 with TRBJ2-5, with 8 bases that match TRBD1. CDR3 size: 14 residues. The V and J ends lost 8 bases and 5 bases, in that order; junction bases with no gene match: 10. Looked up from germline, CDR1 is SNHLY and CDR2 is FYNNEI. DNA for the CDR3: TGTGCCAGCGGAGACAGGGGAAAATATGAGACCCAGTACTTC. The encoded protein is CASGDRGKYETQYF. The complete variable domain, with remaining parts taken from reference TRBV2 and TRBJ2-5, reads EPEVTQTPSHQVTQMGQEVILRCVPISNHLYFYWYRQILGQKVEFLVSFYNNEISEKSEIFDDQFSVERPDGSNFTLKIRSTKLEDSAMYFCASGDRGKYETQYFGPGTRLLVL.

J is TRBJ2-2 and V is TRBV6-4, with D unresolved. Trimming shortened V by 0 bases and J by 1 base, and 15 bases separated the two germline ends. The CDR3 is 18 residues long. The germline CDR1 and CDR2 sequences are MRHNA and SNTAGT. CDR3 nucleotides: TGTGCCAGCAGTGACTCCCCGTATGTCTACGGGAACACCGGGGAGCTGTTTTTT. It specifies CASSDSPYVYGNTGELFF.

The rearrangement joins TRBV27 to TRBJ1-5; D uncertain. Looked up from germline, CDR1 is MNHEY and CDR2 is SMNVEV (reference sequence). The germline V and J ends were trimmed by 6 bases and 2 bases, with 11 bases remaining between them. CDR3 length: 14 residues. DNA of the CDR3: TGTGCCAGCAGCCGAGATCTGGGCAATCAGCCCCAGCATTTT. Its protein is CASSRDLGNQPQHF.

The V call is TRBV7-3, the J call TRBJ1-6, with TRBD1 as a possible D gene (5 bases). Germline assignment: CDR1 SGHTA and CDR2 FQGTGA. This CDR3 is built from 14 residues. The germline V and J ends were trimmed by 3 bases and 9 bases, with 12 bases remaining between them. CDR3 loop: CASSLIDRLSPLHF. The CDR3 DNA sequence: TGTGCCAGCAGCTTGATCGACAGACTTTCACCCCTCCACTTT. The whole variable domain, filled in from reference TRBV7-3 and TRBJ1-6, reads GAGVSQTPSNKVTEKGKYVELRCDPISGHTALYWYRQSLGQGPEFLIYFQGTGAADDSGLPNDRFFAVRPEGSVSTLKIQRTERGDSAVYLCASSLIDRLSPLHFGNGTRLTVT.

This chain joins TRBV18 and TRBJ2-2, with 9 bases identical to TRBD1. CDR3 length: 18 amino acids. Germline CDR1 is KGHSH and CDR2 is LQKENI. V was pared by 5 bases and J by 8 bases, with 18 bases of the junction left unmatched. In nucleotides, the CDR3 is TGTGCCAGCTCAAACACAGGGGGCCAAACCCAAGCTCCAGGGGAGCTGTTTTTT. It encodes CASSNTGGQTQAPGELFF.

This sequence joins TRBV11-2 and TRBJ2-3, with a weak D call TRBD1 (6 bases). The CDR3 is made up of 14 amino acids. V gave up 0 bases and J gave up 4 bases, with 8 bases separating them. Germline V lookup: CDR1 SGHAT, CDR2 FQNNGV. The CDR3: CASSLERTADTQYF. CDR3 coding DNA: TGTGCCAGCAGCTTAGAACGGACAGCAGATACGCAGTATTTT.

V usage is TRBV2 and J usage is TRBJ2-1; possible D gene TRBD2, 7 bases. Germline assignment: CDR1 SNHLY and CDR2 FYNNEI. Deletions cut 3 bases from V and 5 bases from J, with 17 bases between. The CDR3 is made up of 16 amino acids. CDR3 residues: CASSDWGGPKNNEQFF. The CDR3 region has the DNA TGTGCCAGCAGTGATTGGGGGGGGCCTAAGAACAATGAGCAGTTCTTC.

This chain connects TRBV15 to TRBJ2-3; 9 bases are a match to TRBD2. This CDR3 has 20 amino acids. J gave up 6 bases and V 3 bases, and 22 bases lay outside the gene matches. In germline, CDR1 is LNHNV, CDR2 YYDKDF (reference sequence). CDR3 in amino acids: CATSSPGTLAGATKADTQYF. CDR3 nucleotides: TGTGCCACCAGCAGCCCCGGGACATTAGCGGGGGCCACAAAGGCGGATACGCAGTATTTT.

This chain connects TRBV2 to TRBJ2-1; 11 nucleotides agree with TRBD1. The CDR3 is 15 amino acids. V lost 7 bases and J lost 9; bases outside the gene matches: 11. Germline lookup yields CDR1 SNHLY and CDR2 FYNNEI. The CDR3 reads CASKVRDRGNSEQFF. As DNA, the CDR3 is TGTGCCAGCAAAGTACGGGACAGGGGGAATAGTGAGCAGTTCTTC.

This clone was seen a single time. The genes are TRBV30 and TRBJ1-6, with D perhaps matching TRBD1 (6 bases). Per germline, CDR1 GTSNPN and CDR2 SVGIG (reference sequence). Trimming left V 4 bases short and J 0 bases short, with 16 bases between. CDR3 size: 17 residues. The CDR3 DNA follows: TGTGCCTGGAACCTCGCAGGGGCGAGCTCCTATAATTCACCCCTCCACTTT. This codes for CAWNLAGASSYNSPLHF. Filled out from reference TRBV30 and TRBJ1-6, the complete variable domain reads SQTIHQWPATLVQPVGSPLSLECTVEGTSNPNLYWYRQAAGRGLQLLFYSVGIGQISSEVPQNLSASRPQDRQFILSSKKLLLSDSGFYLCAWNLAGASSYNSPLHFGNGTRLTVT.

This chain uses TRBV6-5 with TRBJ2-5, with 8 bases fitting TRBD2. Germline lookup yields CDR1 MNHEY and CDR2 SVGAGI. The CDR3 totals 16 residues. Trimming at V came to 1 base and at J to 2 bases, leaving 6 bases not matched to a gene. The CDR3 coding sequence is TGTGCCAGCAGTTACTTCGGCGGGGGGACTCAAGAGACCCAGTACTTC. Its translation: CASSYFGGGTQETQYF.

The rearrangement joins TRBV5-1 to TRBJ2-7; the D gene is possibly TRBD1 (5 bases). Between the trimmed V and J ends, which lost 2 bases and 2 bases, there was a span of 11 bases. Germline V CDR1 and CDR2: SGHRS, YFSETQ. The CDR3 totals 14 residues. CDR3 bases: TGCGCCAGCAGCTTTTTGGGGCGCCCCTACGAGCAGTACTTC. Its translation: CASSFLGRPYEQYF.